The 31 T cell receptor beta chains reported below all come from one sample, sequenced in a study of T-cell reconstitution after alpha-beta-depleted transplantation in children. During its preparation, the TCRbeta library received unique molecular identifiers. One entry per CDR3 protein results from TCRdb running MiXCR on the PCR reads. Of about 29,000 distinct CDR3 sequences listed, roughly 6% are singletons. The sample was PBMCs, mostly from graft donor cells, taken 180 days after TCRalphabeta/CD19-depleted stem cell transplant. Receptor source: a male patient between 10 and 17 years old who had a stem cell transplant for acute myeloid leukemia, so the T cells may come from the graft donor.

This clonotype was counted ten times or more. The chain recombines TRBV5-4 with TRBJ2-6, with D possibly being TRBD2 (5 bases). Germline V gene data show CDR1 as SGHNT and CDR2 as YYREEE (reference sequence). The CDR3 consists of 20 residues. V lost 0 bases, J lost 0 bases, and 19 bases lay in between. Written as DNA, the CDR3 is TGTGCCAGCAGCTTGGTGGCTAGCACTCCCCCGACCTCTGGGGCCAACGTCCTGACTTTC. Its translation is CASSLVASTPPTSGANVLTF.

This clonotype was seen repeatedly, ten times or more. The rearrangement links TRBV5-6 to TRBJ2-1; D ambiguous. Trimming removed 2 bases at V and 5 bases at J, with 11 bases between. The CDR3 is made up of 14 amino acids. The germline gives CDR1 SGHDT, CDR2 YYEEEE. This CDR3 is CASSFGVADNEQFF. CDR3 coding DNA: TGTGCCAGCAGCTTTGGGGTGGCGGACAATGAGCAGTTCTTC.

Ten or more counts support this clonotype. The chain uses TRBV12-3 or TRBV12-4 and TRBJ1-2, with D maybe TRBD1 (6 bases). V was clipped by 4 bases and J by 3 bases, with 15 bases between them. There are 15 residues in the CDR3. CDR3 in amino acids: CASSSRQVLYYGYTF. The CDR3 coding sequence is TGTGCCAGCAGTTCCCGACAGGTCCTCTACTATGGCTACACCTTC.

This clonotype was observed many times. The chain joins TRBV20-1 to TRBJ2-7; TRBD2 agrees at 7 bases. The CDR3 has 14 residues. V was clipped by 8 bases and J by 4 bases; unmatched bases: 14. Germline CDR1 reads DFQATT; CDR2 reads SNEGSKA (reference sequence). The CDR3 nucleotides are TGCAGTCACCCGAGGGACCCGGGGGGTTACGAGCAGTACTTC. This sequence encodes CSHPRDPGGYEQYF.

The chain uses TRBV28 and TRBJ2-1; possible D gene TRBD1, 5 bases. CDR3 length: 14 residues. The germline V gene has CDR1 MDHEN and CDR2 SYDVKM. Deletions cut 3 bases from V and 11 bases from J, with 17 bases between. The CDR3 DNA reads as TGTGCCAGCAGTTTTTACAGGCAAGCCGGCAAGCAGTTCTTC. Protein sequence: CASSFYRQAGKQFF.

This clonotype was observed many times. The rearrangement links TRBV4-2 to TRBJ2-1; 7 nucleotides line up with TRBD2. V lost 4 bases to trimming and J lost 9 bases; unmatched junction nucleotides: 6. This CDR3 contains 13 residues. Germline CDR1 reads LGHNA; CDR2 reads YNFKEQ. The CDR3: CASSRGGPSEQFF. The CDR3, as DNA: TGTGCCAGCAGCCGGGGAGGGCCGAGTGAGCAGTTCTTC.

The table lists this clonotype with many counts. The gene calls are TRBV9 and TRBJ1-4, with D perhaps TRBD1 (5 bases). The CDR3 contains 13 residues. Trimming pared 2 bases from V and 8 bases from J, leaving 10 bases between. CDR1 is SGDLS and CDR2 is YYNGEE in the germline V gene. CDR3 in amino acids: CASSVGLPEKLFF. Here the CDR3 DNA reads TGTGCCAGCAGCGTGGGACTTCCGGAAAAACTGTTTTTT. Together with reference TRBV9 and TRBJ1-4, the CDR3 gives the full variable domain: DSGVTQTPKHLITATGQRVTLRCSPRSGDLSVYWYQQSLDQGLQFLIQYYNGEERAKGNILERFSAQQFPDLHSELNLSSLELGDSALYFCASSVGLPEKLFFGSGTQLSVL.

This clonotype was recorded many times. The chain combines TRBV5-1 with TRBJ2-3; 8 nucleotides agree with TRBD1. This CDR3 region has 15 residues. Germline CDR1 and CDR2: SGHRS and YFSETQ. Trimming at V came to 3 bases and at J to 3 bases, leaving 6 bases not matched to a gene. The CDR3 DNA sequence: TGCGCCAGCAGCTCAGGACAGGGTGGGACAGATACGCAGTATTTT. Amino acid sequence: CASSSGQGGTDTQYF.

There are many counts of this clonotype. The CDR3 DNA sequence: TGTGCCAGCAGCCAAGATATCTGGACTAGCGGGTCGGGTCGGTACAATGAGCAGTTCTTC. This sequence encodes CASSQDIWTSGSGRYNEQFF. This chain uses TRBV4-2 with TRBJ2-1; 11 nucleotides match TRBD2. Germline lookup yields CDR1 LGHNA and CDR2 YNFKEQ. V was clipped by 0 bases and J by 4 bases; unmatched bases: 14. The CDR3 has 20 residues.

By sample fraction, this clonotype is medium-sized. This chain links TRBV5-6 with TRBJ1-1, with TRBD1 as a possible D gene (5 bases). The V gene lost 5 bases and the J gene lost 7 bases, with 18 bases spanning the gap. The CDR3 is made up of 14 amino acids. Germline-derived CDR1 and CDR2 are SGHDT and YYEEEE. DNA for the CDR3: TGTGCCAGCAGACCATTCAGAGGGGTTGGTGAAGCTTTCTTT. It specifies CASRPFRGVGEAFF.

This clonotype ranks as medium-sized. The chain links TRBV9 to TRBJ2-2; possible D gene TRBD2, 6 bases. CDR3 length: 13 amino acids. Germline CDR1 reads SGDLS; CDR2 reads YYNGEE. V was pared by 4 bases and J by 7 bases, with 11 bases between. The CDR3 coding sequence is TGTGCCAGCAGCCAACTGGAGGGCGGGGAGCTGTTTTTT. Translation gives CASSQLEGGELFF. Variable domain in full (rest from reference TRBV9 and TRBJ2-2): DSGVTQTPKHLITATGQRVTLRCSPRSGDLSVYWYQQSLDQGLQFLIQYYNGEERAKGNILERFSAQQFPDLHSELNLSSLELGDSALYFCASSQLEGGELFFGEGSRLTVL.

This clonotype was seen at least ten times. The chain carries TRBV18 and TRBJ2-5; possibly TRBD1 for D (6 bases). V was pared by 4 bases and J by 1 base, with 7 bases between. The CDR3 loop spans 13 amino acids. Germline loops: CDR1 KGHSH, CDR2 LQKENI. CDR3 nucleotide sequence: TGTGCCAGCTCACTCAGGGGCCAAGAGACCCAGTACTTC. Translated, it gives CASSLRGQETQYF.

This clonotype was detected many times. The chain carries TRBV20-1 and TRBJ2-2; D unresolved. CDR3 length: 17 residues. From germline, CDR1 is DFQATT and CDR2 SNEGSKA (reference sequence). V was shortened by 5 bases and J by 6 bases, with 25 bases between the two germline ends. As DNA, the CDR3 is TGCAGTGCTGCCTCGAAGGGTTCGTCCGAAAAGGCCGGGGAGCTGTTTTTT. Amino acid sequence: CSAASKGSSEKAGELFF.

The sample holds many counts of this clonotype. The V gene is TRBV5-6, the J gene TRBJ2-7; TRBD1 matches 7 bases. This CDR3 contains 13 residues. The germline V gene encodes CDR1 SGHDT and CDR2 YYEEEE. V gave up 4 bases and J gave up 3 bases; unmatched junction bases: 4. The CDR3 is CASSRGQYYEQYF. The CDR3 coding sequence is TGTGCCAGCAGCCGGGGACAGTACTACGAGCAGTACTTC.

This clonotype was counted ten times or more. The chain carries TRBV19 and TRBJ2-6; 8 nucleotides match TRBD1. The CDR3 spans 16 residues. Trimming took 8 bases from V and 2 from J; bases not matched to a gene: 8. From germline, CDR1 is LNHDA and CDR2 SQIVND (reference sequence). The CDR3 DNA reads as TGTGCCAGTCGACAGGGGATCGACCCTGGGGCCAACGTCCTGACTTTC. The encoded protein is CASRQGIDPGANVLTF.

This clonotype has a count of ten or more. The rearrangement uses TRBV24-1 and TRBJ2-5, with a weak D call TRBD2 (6 bases). Per the germline V gene, CDR1 is KGHDR and CDR2 is SFDVKD. The CDR3 length is 13 residues. Trimming took 5 bases from V and 5 from J, leaving 11 bases between them. CDR3 coding DNA: TGTGCCACCAGTGCCTCTGGGGGGGAGACCCAGTACTTC. This sequence encodes CATSASGGETQYF.

This clonotype was counted many times. The rearrangement links TRBV6-5 to TRBJ1-6, with D possibly TRBD1 on 5 matching bases. Germline-derived CDR1 and CDR2 are MNHEY and SVGAGI. The V end lost 6 bases, the J end lost 7 bases, and 10 bases lay between the germline ends. This CDR3 is 13 amino acids long. In nucleotides, the CDR3 is TGTGCCAGCAGCCGGGGGGAGAATTCACCCCTCCACTTT. Translation: CASSRGENSPLHF.

Many counts were recorded for this clonotype. The chain is built from TRBV18 and TRBJ1-2; perhaps TRBD1 as D (5 bases). Germline V gene sequence: CDR1 KGHSH, CDR2 LQKENI. V lost 4 bases and J 3 bases, leaving 12 bases between the germline ends. The CDR3 spans 14 residues. The CDR3, as DNA: TGTGCCAGCTCACAGAGACTAGGGGACTATGGCTACACCTTC. Translated, it gives CASSQRLGDYGYTF.

The table lists this clonotype with many counts. The chain couples TRBV6-6 to TRBJ2-1; D gene unclear. The V gene lost 0 bases and the J gene lost 2 bases, with 11 bases spanning the gap. Per the germline V gene, CDR1 is MNHNY and CDR2 is SVGAGI (reference sequence). This CDR3 region has 16 residues. CDR3 nucleotide sequence: TGTGCCAGCAGTTACTCGGCTACCAAGACCTACAATGAGCAGTTCTTC. This translates into CASSYSATKTYNEQFF.

In this sample, this clonotype turned up many times. J is TRBJ2-7 and V is TRBV11-2, with TRBD2 matching over 12 bases. CDR3 length: 17 residues. The J segment lost 2 bases and the V segment lost 4 bases, leaving 9 bases of the junction unmatched. Germline V gives CDR1 SGHAT, CDR2 FQNNGV. CDR3: CASSSGLAGRGPYEQYF. The CDR3 DNA follows: TGTGCCAGCAGCTCCGGACTAGCGGGGAGGGGTCCCTACGAGCAGTACTTC.

Many counts were recorded for this clonotype. As DNA, the CDR3 is TGTGCCAGCAGTTACGGGACTCTCGGAGGGAACATTCAGTACTTC. Amino acids: CASSYGTLGGNIQYF. The chain joins TRBV6-2 or TRBV6-3 to TRBJ2-4, with a possible D match to TRBD2 (6 bases). CDR3 size: 15 residues. The V gene lost 2 bases and the J gene lost 7 bases, with 15 bases spanning the gap. Looked up from germline, CDR1 is MNHEY and CDR2 is SVGEGT.

This clonotype has ten or more counts. The chain is built from TRBV7-9 and TRBJ2-2, with 7 bases aligning to TRBD1. J was trimmed by 5 bases and V by 5 bases; bases with no gene match: 8. The CDR3 runs 15 residues. Germline V lookup: CDR1 SEHNR, CDR2 FQNEAQ (reference sequence). As DNA, the CDR3 is TGTGCCAGCAGCCTACAGGGGACGGCGACCGGGGAGCTGTTTTTT. It codes for CASSLQGTATGELFF.

In its sample, this clonotype is medium-sized (0.01 to 0.1%). The chain has TRBV5-1 and TRBJ2-7, with TRBD1 identical over 8 bases. This CDR3 is 16 amino acids long. V lost 4 bases, J lost 0 bases, and 9 bases stayed unmatched. In germline, CDR1 is SGHRS, CDR2 YFSETQ. CDR3 in amino acids: CASSLPRGHHSYEQYF. The CDR3 DNA follows: TGCGCCAGCAGCCTGCCCAGGGGGCACCACTCCTACGAGCAGTACTTC.

In its sample, this clonotype was seen many times. CDR3 loop: CASSLGAGTSASYEQYF. CDR3 sequence (DNA): TGTGCCAGCAGCTTAGGAGCTGGGACTAGCGCCTCCTACGAGCAGTACTTC. V gene TRBV7-9 combines with J gene TRBJ2-7, with 10 bases aligning to TRBD2. V lost 1 base to trimming and J lost 0 bases; unmatched junction nucleotides: 6. Germline CDR1 is SEHNR and CDR2 is FQNEAQ (reference sequence). CDR3 length equals 17 residues.

The rearrangement joins TRBV19 to TRBJ2-3; a weak D match, TRBD1 (6 bases). Trimming took 5 bases from V and 4 from J, leaving 22 bases between them. The V gene's germline CDR1 is LNHDA and CDR2 SQIVND (reference sequence). CDR3 length: 17 residues. DNA for the CDR3: TGTGCCAGTAGTCGCCCCCAGGGGATGAACGGTGCAGATACGCAGTATTTT. Residues: CASSRPQGMNGADTQYF.

This clonotype was detected many times. The rearrangement joins TRBV3-1 to TRBJ2-3; D is possibly TRBD2 (6 bases). Trimming pared 4 bases from V and 8 bases from J, leaving 13 bases between. The CDR3 consists of 13 residues. CDR1 is LGHDT and CDR2 is YNNKEL in the germline V gene (reference sequence). This chain's CDR3 is CASSLGTVGTQYF. In DNA, the CDR3 is TGTGCCAGCAGCCTCGGGACTGTCGGTACGCAGTATTTT.

This clonotype was counted at least ten times. V usage is TRBV7-2 and J usage is TRBJ2-3; tentatively, D is TRBD2 (6 bases). The V end lost 0 bases, the J end lost 2 bases, and 9 bases lay between the germline ends. This CDR3 has 15 residues. The germline CDR1 and CDR2 sequences are SGHTA and FQGNSA. The CDR3 loop reads CASSLARGTTDTQYF. CDR3 nucleotides: TGTGCCAGCAGCTTAGCACGGGGGACCACAGATACGCAGTATTTT.

This clonotype was observed at least ten times. The chain recombines TRBV6-5 with TRBJ2-3, with 12 bases identical to TRBD2. V was pared by 2 bases and J by 2 bases, with 8 bases of the junction left unmatched. The germline V gene has CDR1 MNHEY and CDR2 SVGAGI. CDR3 length: 18 residues. CDR3 coding DNA: TGTGCCAGCAGTTACCGAGCCAGGACTAGCGGGGTCACAGATACGCAGTATTTT. Protein sequence: CASSYRARTSGVTDTQYF.

This clonotype is medium-sized in the sample. Sequence at one end of the junction differs from germline and may be a read error. The genes are TRBV5-1 and TRBJ2-7, with a tentative D call TRBD2 (6 bases). The CDR3 spans 14 residues. CDR1 and CDR2 (germline): SGHRS, YFSETQ. CDR3 bases: TGCGCCAGCAGTTTGGAGGGCCTCAGGAACGAGCAGTACTTC. Translated, it gives CASSLEGLRNEQYF.

This clonotype came up many times. V gene TRBV11-2 combines with J gene TRBJ2-5; 12 bases agree with TRBD2. V dropped 4 bases and J dropped 1; count of bases not matched to a gene: 7. The CDR3 contains 17 residues. Germline V gene lookup returns CDR1 SGHAT and CDR2 FQNNGV. The CDR3 coding sequence is TGTGCCAGCAGCTCAACTGGGACTAGCGGGCTCCAAGAGACCCAGTACTTC. Protein product: CASSSTGTSGLQETQYF.

This clonotype was recorded at least ten times. The chain is built from TRBV29-1 and TRBJ2-5; 8 bases match TRBD2. Germline V CDR1 and CDR2: SQVTM, ANQGSEA. The CDR3 extends over 14 amino acids. V dropped 7 bases and J dropped 3; count of bases not matched to a gene: 10. DNA for the CDR3: TGCAGCGCTGGACTACCGGGACTAGAAGAGACCCAGTACTTC. The encoded protein is CSAGLPGLEETQYF.